This T cell receptor (beta chain) was recovered during a study of shared clonotypes between healthy human individuals. Across the whole study: Those who served as donors were a couple of women and three men between the ages of 18 and 49. Study findings and constraints: Specimens sampled were limited to blood, with tissue repertoires likely differing.

Turning to this clone: The antigen remains undetermined.

The deep-level immunoSEQ assay was used. Researchers divided each subset's genomic DNA evenly across several immunoSEQ plates. The data were produced by immunoSEQ multiplex PCR, yet TCRdb's version contains in-frame clones alone and is incomplete. The repertoire holds some 1.5 million clones, with around 98% as singletons. Germline V gives CDR1 SGHTA, CDR2 FQGNSA. The CDR3 length is 15 residues. V trimming: 5 bases; J trimming: 2 bases; junction bases outside the gene matches: 6. J is TRBJ2-1 and V is TRBV7-2; 7 nucleotides line up with TRBD2. Material for sequencing was naive CD4+ T cells sorted from blood. Subset meaning: CD45RA+ positively selected. The receptor was derived from a man aged 30 to 45 in good health. In DNA form, the CDR3 reads TGTGCCAGCAGCGGCGGGGGAGTTCCCTACAATGAGCAGTTCTTC. Amino acid sequence: CASSGGGVPYNEQFF.